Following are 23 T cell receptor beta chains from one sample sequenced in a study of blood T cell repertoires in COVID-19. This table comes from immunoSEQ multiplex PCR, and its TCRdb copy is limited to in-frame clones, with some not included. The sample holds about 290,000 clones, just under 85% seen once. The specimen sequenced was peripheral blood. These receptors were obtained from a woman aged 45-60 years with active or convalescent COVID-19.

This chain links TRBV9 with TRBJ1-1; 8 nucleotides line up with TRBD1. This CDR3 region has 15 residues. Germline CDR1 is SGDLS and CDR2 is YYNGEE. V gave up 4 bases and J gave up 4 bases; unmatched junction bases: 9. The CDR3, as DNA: TGTGCCAGCAGCCCGACACGACAGGGGTCCACTGAAGCTTTCTTT. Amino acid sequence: CASSPTRQGSTEAFF.

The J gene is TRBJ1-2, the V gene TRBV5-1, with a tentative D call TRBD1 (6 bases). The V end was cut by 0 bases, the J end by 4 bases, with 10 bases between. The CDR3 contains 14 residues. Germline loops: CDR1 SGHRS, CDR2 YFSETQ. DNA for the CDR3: TGCGCCAGCAGCTTGGTGGACAGCAGCTATGGCTACACCTTC. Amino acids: CASSLVDSSYGYTF.

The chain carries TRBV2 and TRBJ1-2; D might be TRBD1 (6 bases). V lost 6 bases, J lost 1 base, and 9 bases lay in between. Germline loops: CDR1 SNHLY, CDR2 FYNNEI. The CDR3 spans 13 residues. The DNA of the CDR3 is TGTGCCAGCAGGGTGGACAGTAACTATGGCTACACCTTC. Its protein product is CASRVDSNYGYTF.

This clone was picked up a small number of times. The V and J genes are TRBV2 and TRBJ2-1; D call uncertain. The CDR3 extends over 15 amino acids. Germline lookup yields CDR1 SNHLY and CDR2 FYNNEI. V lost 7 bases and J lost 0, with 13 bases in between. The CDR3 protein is CASTLLESSYNEQFF. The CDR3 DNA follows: TGTGCCAGCACACTACTTGAAAGCTCCTACAATGAGCAGTTCTTC.

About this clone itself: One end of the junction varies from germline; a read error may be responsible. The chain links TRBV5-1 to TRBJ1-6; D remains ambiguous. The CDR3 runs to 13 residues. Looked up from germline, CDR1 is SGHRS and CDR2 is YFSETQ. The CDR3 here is CATGVSDNSPLHF. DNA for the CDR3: TGCGCCACCGGGGTCTCCGATAATTCACCCCTCCACTTT.

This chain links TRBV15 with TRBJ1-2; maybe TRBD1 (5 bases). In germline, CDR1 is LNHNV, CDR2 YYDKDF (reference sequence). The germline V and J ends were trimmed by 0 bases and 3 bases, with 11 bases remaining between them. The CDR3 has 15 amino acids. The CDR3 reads CATSRDPGFHYGYTF. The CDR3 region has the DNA TGTGCCACCAGCAGAGATCCAGGGTTTCACTATGGCTACACCTTC.

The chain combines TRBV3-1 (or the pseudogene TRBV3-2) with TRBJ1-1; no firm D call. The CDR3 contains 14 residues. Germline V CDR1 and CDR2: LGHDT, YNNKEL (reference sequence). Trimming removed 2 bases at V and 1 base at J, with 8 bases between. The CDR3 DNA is TGTGCCAGCAGCCAACACACACGGAACACTGAAGCTTTCTTT. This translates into CASSQHTRNTEAFF.

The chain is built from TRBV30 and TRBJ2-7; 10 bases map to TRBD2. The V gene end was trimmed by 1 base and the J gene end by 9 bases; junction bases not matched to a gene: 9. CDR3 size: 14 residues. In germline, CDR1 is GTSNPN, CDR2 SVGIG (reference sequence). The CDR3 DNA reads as TGTGCCTGGAGTGCGACTAGCGGGTTGTTCGCGCAGTACTTC. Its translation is CAWSATSGLFAQYF.

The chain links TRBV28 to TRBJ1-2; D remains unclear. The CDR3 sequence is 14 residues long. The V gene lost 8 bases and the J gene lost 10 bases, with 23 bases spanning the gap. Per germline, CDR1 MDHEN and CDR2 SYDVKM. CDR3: CASLLPLQASSYTF. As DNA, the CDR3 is TGTGCCAGCCTCCTCCCTTTGCAGGCCTCTTCCTACACCTTC.

As DNA, the CDR3 is TGTGCCAGCAGTTTGGTCAGGAAAGAGACCCAGTACTTC. Translated, it gives CASSLVRKETQYF. This sequence joins TRBV12-3 or TRBV12-4 and TRBJ2-5; D is ambiguous. V gave up 3 bases and J gave up 3 bases, with 8 bases separating them. This CDR3 is 13 amino acids long.

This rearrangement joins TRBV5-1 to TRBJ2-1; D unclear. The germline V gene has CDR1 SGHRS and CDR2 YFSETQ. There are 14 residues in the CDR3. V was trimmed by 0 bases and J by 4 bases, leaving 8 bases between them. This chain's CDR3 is CASSLAPRYNEQFF. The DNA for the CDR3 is TGCGCCAGCAGCTTGGCGCCCCGGTACAATGAGCAGTTCTTC.

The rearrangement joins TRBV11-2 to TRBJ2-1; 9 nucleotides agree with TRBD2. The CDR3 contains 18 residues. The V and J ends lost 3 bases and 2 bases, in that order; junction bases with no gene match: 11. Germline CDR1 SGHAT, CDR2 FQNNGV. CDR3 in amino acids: CASSFEGGLAGPYNEQFF. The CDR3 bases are TGTGCCAGCAGCTTCGAGGGGGGGCTAGCGGGGCCCTACAATGAGCAGTTCTTC.

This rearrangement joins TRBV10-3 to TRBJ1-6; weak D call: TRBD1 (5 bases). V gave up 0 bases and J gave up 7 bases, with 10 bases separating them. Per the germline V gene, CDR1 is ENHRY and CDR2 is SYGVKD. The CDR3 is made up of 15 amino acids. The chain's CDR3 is CAISESGALNSPLHF. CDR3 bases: TGTGCCATCAGTGAGTCAGGGGCCCTCAATTCACCCCTCCACTTT.

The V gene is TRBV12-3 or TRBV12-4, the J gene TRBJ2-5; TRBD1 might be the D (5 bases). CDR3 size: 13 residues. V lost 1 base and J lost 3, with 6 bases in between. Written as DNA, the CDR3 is TGTGCCAGCAGTTTAGAGGGGAAAGAGACCCAGTACTTC. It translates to CASSLEGKETQYF.

As DNA, the CDR3 is TGTGCCAGCAGCCATCGGACTAGCATTCAGTACTTC. It is translated as CASSHRTSIQYF. The J gene is TRBJ2-4, the V gene TRBV3-1 (or the pseudogene TRBV3-2); TRBD2 matches 7 bases. The CDR3 extends over 12 amino acids. Trimming cost V 3 bases and J 9 bases; bases outside gene matches: 2. Looked up from germline, CDR1 is LGHDT and CDR2 is YNNKEL (reference sequence).

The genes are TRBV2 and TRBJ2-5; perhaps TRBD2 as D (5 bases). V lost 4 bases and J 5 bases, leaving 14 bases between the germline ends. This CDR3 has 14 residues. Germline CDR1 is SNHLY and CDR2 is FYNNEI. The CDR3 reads CASSVSRVAETQYF. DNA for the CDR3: TGTGCCAGCAGTGTGTCGAGGGTTGCGGAGACCCAGTACTTC.

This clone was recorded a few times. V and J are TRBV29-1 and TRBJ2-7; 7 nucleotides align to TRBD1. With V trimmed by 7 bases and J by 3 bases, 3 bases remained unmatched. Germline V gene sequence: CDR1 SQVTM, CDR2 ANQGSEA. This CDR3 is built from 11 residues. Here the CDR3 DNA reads TGCAGCGGGCGGACAGGCTACGAGCAGTACTTC. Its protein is CSGRTGYEQYF.

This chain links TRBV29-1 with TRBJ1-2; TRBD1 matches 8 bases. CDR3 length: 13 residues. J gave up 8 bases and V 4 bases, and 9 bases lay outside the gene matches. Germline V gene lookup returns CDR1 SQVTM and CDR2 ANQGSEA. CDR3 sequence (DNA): TGCAGCGTTGGAATTCAGGGGGCAAGAGGCTACACCTTC. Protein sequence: CSVGIQGARGYTF.

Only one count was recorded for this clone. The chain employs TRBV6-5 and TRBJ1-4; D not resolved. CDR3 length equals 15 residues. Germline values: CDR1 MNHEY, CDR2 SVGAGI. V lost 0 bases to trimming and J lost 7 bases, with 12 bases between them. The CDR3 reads CASSYSSRRGEKLFF. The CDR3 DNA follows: TGTGCCAGCAGTTACTCGAGCCGGCGGGGTGAAAAACTGTTTTTT.

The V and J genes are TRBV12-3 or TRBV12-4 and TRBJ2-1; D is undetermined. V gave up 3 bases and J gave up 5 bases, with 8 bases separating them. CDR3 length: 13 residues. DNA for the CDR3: TGTGCCAGCAGTTTGAGGCCCGACAATGAGCAGTTCTTC. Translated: CASSLRPDNEQFF.

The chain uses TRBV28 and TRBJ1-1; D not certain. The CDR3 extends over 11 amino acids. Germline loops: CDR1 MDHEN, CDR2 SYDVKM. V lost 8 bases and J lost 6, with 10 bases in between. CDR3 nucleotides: TGTGCCAGCGGAGGGTACTCTGAAGCTTTCTTT. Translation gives CASGGYSEAFF.

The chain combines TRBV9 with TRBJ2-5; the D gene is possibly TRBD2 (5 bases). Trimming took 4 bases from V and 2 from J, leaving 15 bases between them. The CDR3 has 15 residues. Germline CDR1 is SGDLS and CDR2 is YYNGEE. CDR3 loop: CASSSNGERQETQYF. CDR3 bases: TGTGCCAGCAGCTCAAACGGGGAGAGGCAAGAGACCCAGTACTTC.

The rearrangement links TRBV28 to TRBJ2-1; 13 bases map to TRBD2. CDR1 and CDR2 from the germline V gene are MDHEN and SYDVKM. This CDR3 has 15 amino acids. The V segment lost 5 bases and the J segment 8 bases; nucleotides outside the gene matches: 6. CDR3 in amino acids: CASSTLAGGVDEQFF. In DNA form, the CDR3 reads TGTGCCAGCAGTACACTAGCGGGAGGGGTCGATGAGCAGTTCTTC.